These T cell receptor beta chains were read from a single sample in a study of T cell repertoires in cytomegalovirus infection. MiXCR, applied by TCRdb to the reads, yields one record per CDR3 protein. The sample includes 210,000 or so distinct CDR3 sequences, approximately 7% of them seen just once. The sample consisted of PBMCs. The receptors derive from a human donor in good health (CMV status not recorded). Some clones in this sample may be carry-over from other donors' samples. Both conserved end residues are part of each CDR3. The order of the fields is CDR3 length, D gene, V gene, J gene, clone size, CDR3 DNA, CDR3 protein. D genes are given only for firm matches. Only part of the rows carry a size: once, few, many, or a class if the clone is expanded.

14	NA	TRBV12-3/TRBV12-4	TRBJ1-5	many	TGTGCCAGCAGCGAAGGGACACCTTATCAGCCCCAGCATTTT	CASSEGTPYQPQHF
14	NA	TRBV12-3/TRBV12-4	TRBJ1-4	many	TGTGCCAGCAGTCACCGGGGGATTAATGAAAAACTGTTTTTT	CASSHRGINEKLFF
15	NA	TRBV7-6	TRBJ2-3	many	TGTGCCAGCAGCTTCCCGGCGGTGAGCACAGATACGCAGTATTTT	CASSFPAVSTDTQYF
15	NA	TRBV4-1	TRBJ2-3	many	TGCGCCAGCACCCAATCGGGGGACAGCACAGATACGCAGTATTTT	CASTQSGDSTDTQYF
14	TRBD1	TRBV5-1	TRBJ2-5	many	TGCGCCAGCAGCGACCAGACAGGGGAAGAGACCCAGTACTTC	CASSDQTGEETQYF
17	TRBD1	TRBV7-2	TRBJ2-2	many	TGTGCCAGCAGCTTAATCTCAGGGGGCGGTAACACCGGGGAGCTGTTTTTT	CASSLISGGGNTGELFF
13	TRBD1	TRBV29-1	TRBJ1-2	many	TGCAGCGCCCGGACAGGGCAGCACTATGGCTACACCTTC	CSARTGQHYGYTF
13	NA	TRBV2	TRBJ2-3	many	TGTGCCAGCAGCCCCGACCTTTCAGATACGCAGTATTTT	CASSPDLSDTQYF
13	NA	TRBV7-9	TRBJ1-1	many	TGTGCCAGCAGCGCGGACAGTGATGATGAAGCTTTCTTT	CASSADSDDEAFF
14	TRBD1	TRBV20-1	TRBJ2-3	NA	TGCAGTACCTATTTGGGACAGTTAGGCACAACCCAGTATTTT	CSTYLGQLGTTQYF
16	TRBD1	TRBV4-1	TRBJ2-1	many	TGCGCCAGCAGCCAAGTGGAAGGGACAGTGGGGGATGAGCAGTTCTTC	CASSQVEGTVGDEQFF
15	NA	TRBV6-5	TRBJ1-2	many	TGTGCCAGCAGTTACGGGGACGGAGGAAACTATGGCTACACCTTC	CASSYGDGGNYGYTF
13	NA	TRBV5-6	TRBJ2-7	NA	TGTGCCAGCAGCTTCGTGGGAACCTACGAGCAGTACTTC	CASSFVGTYEQYF
15	NA	TRBV7-8	TRBJ1-4	many	TGTGCCAGCAGCTTGGGGCTGAAAATTGGTGGTCTACTGTTTTTT	CASSLGLKIGGLLFF
17	TRBD1	TRBV6-2/TRBV6-3	TRBJ2-1	many	TGTGCCAGCAGTTCAACACGGACAGGGACGAGGTACAATGAGCAGTTCTTC	CASSSTRTGTRYNEQFF
14	NA	TRBV7-2	TRBJ1-1	NA	TGTGCCAGCAGCATAGCGGGAGCGTACACTGAAGCTTTCTTT	CASSIAGAYTEAFF
15	TRBD1	TRBV5-5	TRBJ2-5	many	TGTGCCAGCAGCGACACGCGACAGGGTATGGTGACCCAGTACTTC	CASSDTRQGMVTQYF
17	TRBD1	TRBV12-5	TRBJ2-6	many	TGTGCTAGTGATGACCTAACGGGACAGGGGGGTACCAACGTCCTGACTTTC	CASDDLTGQGGTNVLTF
15	TRBD1	TRBV6-6	TRBJ1-5	many	TGTGCCAGCAGTTACTCCGACAGGGGGGATCAGCCCCAGCATTTT	CASSYSDRGDQPQHF
13	TRBD1	TRBV20-1	TRBJ2-7	many	TGCAGTGCCGACAGGGGCCCCTCCTACGAGCAGTACTTC	CSADRGPSYEQYF
15	NA	TRBV7-3	TRBJ2-2	many	TGTGCCAGCAGCTTCACTTTGGATGCGGCCGGGGAGCTGTTTTTT	CASSFTLDAAGELFF
15	TRBD2	TRBV11-2	TRBJ2-5	many	TGTGCCAGCAGCTTATACCGGGGGGGCCGGGAGACCCAGTACTTC	CASSLYRGGRETQYF
15	NA	TRBV7-2	TRBJ1-3	NA	TGTGCCAGCAGTTATACCGGGACCTCTGGAAACACCATATATTTT	CASSYTGTSGNTIYF
13	TRBD1	TRBV25-1	TRBJ1-5	many	TGTGCCAGCGGACAGGGATTCGACCAGCCCCAGCATTTT	CASGQGFDQPQHF
13	NA	TRBV29-1	TRBJ2-3	many	TGCAGCGTATTACTCCCAAACACAGATACGCAGTATTTT	CSVLLPNTDTQYF
14	TRBD1	TRBV6-6	TRBJ2-3	NA	TGTGCCAGCAGCCAACAGGGGGCGTTGGACTCGCAGTATTTT	CASSQQGALDSQYF
15	TRBD1	TRBV10-3	TRBJ1-3	many	TGTGCCATCAGTGGGACAGGGGACCCTGGAAACACCATATATTTT	CAISGTGDPGNTIYF
18	NA	TRBV12-3/TRBV12-4	TRBJ2-6	many	TGTGCCAGCAGTGAAACCGACAGGATTCTTAGCCGGGCCAACGTCCTGACTTTC	CASSETDRILSRANVLTF
15	TRBD1	TRBV29-1	TRBJ1-2	NA	TGCAGCGTTGAAAGCCCCGGGACAGGGGCGTATGGCTACCCCTTC	CSVESPGTGAYGYPF
14	NA	TRBV30	TRBJ1-6	many	TGTGCCTGGAGATTTCTTCAGCTCAATTCACCCCTCCACTTT	CAWRFLQLNSPLHF
13	NA	TRBV11-2	TRBJ2-5	many	TGTGCCAGCAGCCCCGGGATCAAAGAGACCCAGTACTTC	CASSPGIKETQYF
15	NA	TRBV7-2	TRBJ1-1	many	TGTGCCAGCAGCTTAGTGGCAGGGCAGTACACTGAAGCTTTCTTT	CASSLVAGQYTEAFF
14	NA	TRBV18	TRBJ2-5	many	TGTGCCAGCTCACCGAACAGATTAGAAGAGACCCAGTACTTC	CASSPNRLEETQYF
12	NA	TRBV20-1	TRBJ1-5	few	TGCAGTGCTTCACAGGAAAATCAGCCCCAGCATTTT	CSASQENQPQHF
14	TRBD2	TRBV20-1	TRBJ2-3	NA	TGCAGTACTCGACTAGCGGGGGGTACAGATACGCAGTATTTT	CSTRLAGGTDTQYF
12	NA	TRBV29-1	TRBJ2-5	many	TGCAGCGTTGAGTCAGGGGAAGAGACCCAGTACTTC	CSVESGEETQYF
12	NA	TRBV28	TRBJ1-2	many	TGTGCCAGCAGTTTCAAGGCCTATGGCTACACCTTC	CASSFKAYGYTF
14	NA	TRBV12-3/TRBV12-4	TRBJ1-2	many	TGTGCCAGCAGTTTACTACTGGGGGTGGATGGCTACACCTTC	CASSLLLGVDGYTF
17	TRBD1	TRBV5-6	TRBJ1-1	few	TGTGCCAGCAGCTTCCCCTGGACAGGGGGCGAGAACACTGAAGCTTTCTTT	CASSFPWTGGENTEAFF
14	NA	TRBV27	TRBJ1-3	many	TGTGCCAGCAGTTCACGGGATGTGGGAAACACCATATATTTT	CASSSRDVGNTIYF
13	NA	TRBV6-2/TRBV6-3	TRBJ1-1	many	TGTGCCAGCGGGGGGCAAATGAACACTGAAGCTTTCTTT	CASGGQMNTEAFF
11	NA	TRBV7-9	TRBJ1-1	many	TGTGCCAGCAGCCGACGCCCTGAAGCTTTCTTT	CASSRRPEAFF
17	TRBD1	TRBV4-2	TRBJ1-5	NA	TGTGCCAGCAGCCAAGGGCCCTTAGGGGGCCGGAATCAGCCCCAGCATTTT	CASSQGPLGGRNQPQHF